A single sample gave rise to the 22 T cell receptor beta chains below, sequenced in a study of beta chain features in type 1 diabetes. The study, taken as a whole, reports: For Type 1 diabetes patients, all four CD4+ subsets carried TCRB CDR3s that were moderately but significantly shorter.

The entirety of the isolated RNA underwent reverse transcription, so expressed TCRB transcripts were sequenced. Method: immunoSEQ multiplex PCR; TCRdb's copy keeps in-frame clones and lacks some. The table has 300,000 to 400,000 clones, roughly 12% seen once. These TCRs are of unknown antigen specificity. Sequencing used naive CD4+ T cells from blood. These receptors were obtained from a woman in her late teens or twenties with type 1 diabetes.

The chain uses TRBV5-4 and TRBJ1-1; maybe TRBD1 (6 bases). Looked up from germline, CDR1 is SGHNT and CDR2 is YYREEE (reference sequence). This CDR3 has 16 amino acids. Trimming shortened V by 0 bases and J by 0 bases, and 12 bases separated the two germline ends. CDR3 DNA sequence: TGTGCCAGCAGCTTGGGGACCAGGGGCCTGAACACTGAAGCTTTCTTT. Translated: CASSLGTRGLNTEAFF.

V gene TRBV30 combines with J gene TRBJ2-1; 7 bases line up with TRBD2. The J segment lost 3 bases and the V segment lost 0 bases, leaving 11 bases of the junction unmatched. Germline V gene sequence: CDR1 GTSNPN, CDR2 SVGIG (reference sequence). The CDR3 length is 17 residues. The CDR3 sequence: CAWSVELALSGYNEQFF. The CDR3 nucleotides read TGTGCCTGGAGTGTAGAACTAGCGCTTTCGGGCTACAATGAGCAGTTCTTC.

This chain connects TRBV20-1 to TRBJ2-1; TRBD2 might be the D (6 bases). The CDR3 runs 11 residues. Trimming removed 3 bases at V and 6 bases at J, with 6 bases between. Per the germline V gene, CDR1 is DFQATT and CDR2 is SNEGSKA (reference sequence). DNA for the CDR3: TGCAGTGCTAGCGGGAGCAATGAGCAGTTCTTC. Amino acids: CSASGSNEQFF.

The chain uses TRBV27 and TRBJ2-3; no clear D. This CDR3 has 13 amino acids. Trimming stripped 11 bases from V and 4 bases from J, with 16 bases between. CDR1 MNHEY and CDR2 SMNVEV come from the germline V gene (reference sequence). CDR3 nucleotides: TGTGCCGGTCCCGAACAGTACCCAGATACGCAGTATTTT. This codes for CAGPEQYPDTQYF.

The chain links TRBV2 to TRBJ1-1, with no clear D. Germline V gene lookup returns CDR1 SNHLY and CDR2 FYNNEI. Trimming shortened V by 2 bases and J by 3 bases, and 4 bases separated the two germline ends. CDR3 length equals 12 residues. The CDR3 DNA reads as TGTGCCAGCAGTGAATATCACACTGAAGCTTTCTTT. It codes for CASSEYHTEAFF.

The chain combines TRBV28 with TRBJ2-5, with 8 positions matching TRBD1. Germline CDR1 MDHEN, CDR2 SYDVKM. Trimming at V came to 5 bases and at J to 9 bases, leaving 8 bases not matched to a gene. CDR3 length: 13 amino acids. The CDR3, as DNA: TGTGCCAGCAGTACCCCACAGGGGGTGGCCCAGTACTTC. It is translated as CASSTPQGVAQYF.

This clone has just a few counts. V usage is TRBV5-1 and J usage is TRBJ2-7; D is uncertain. The CDR3 consists of 13 residues. Trimming took off 4 bases at V and 6 bases at J, with 14 bases between the two ends. Germline assignment: CDR1 SGHRS and CDR2 YFSETQ. Here the CDR3 DNA reads TGCGCCAGCAGCCTAGGATCTAATTCCGAGCAGTACTTC. Residues: CASSLGSNSEQYF.

A few counts support this clone. The same CDR3 can be traced to other DNA sequences in this sample. This chain links TRBV7-2 with TRBJ2-6; no firm D call. Germline V CDR1 and CDR2: SGHTA, FQGNSA. Deletions cut 2 bases from V and 0 bases from J, with 5 bases between. The CDR3 sequence is 15 residues long. This chain's CDR3 is CASSLRGSGANVLTF. The CDR3 DNA is TGTGCCAGCAGCTTACGCGGCTCTGGGGCCAACGTCCTGACTTTC.

This clone has a handful of counts. This same CDR3 is encoded by further DNA sequences in the sample. The chain uses TRBV7-3 and TRBJ2-2; 10 positions agree with TRBD1. The CDR3 runs to 14 residues. Germline assignment: CDR1 SGHTA and CDR2 FQGTGA. Trimming at V came to 4 bases and at J to 5 bases, leaving 1 base not matched to a gene. CDR3 loop: CASSSGQGTGELFF. The CDR3 DNA sequence: TGTGCCAGCAGCTCGGGACAGGGGACCGGGGAGCTGTTTTTT. The variable domain in full, with the rest retrieved from reference TRBV7-3 and TRBJ2-2, is GAGVSQTPSNKVTEKGKYVELRCDPISGHTALYWYRQSLGQGPEFLIYFQGTGAADDSGLPNDRFFAVRPEGSVSTLKIQRTERGDSAVYLCASSSGQGTGELFFGEGSRLTVL.

The J gene is TRBJ1-5, the V gene TRBV4-3; no reliable D call. In germline, CDR1 is LGHNA, CDR2 YSLEER. The CDR3 consists of 13 residues. The germline V and J ends were trimmed by 0 bases and 7 bases, with 7 bases remaining between them. The chain's CDR3 is CASSQEGGQPQHF. DNA of the CDR3: TGCGCCAGCAGCCAAGAGGGAGGGCAGCCCCAGCATTTT.

This clone was detected a few times. The chain joins TRBV10-2 to TRBJ2-7, with TRBD1 matching 8 bases. CDR3 size: 13 residues. V shed 8 bases, J shed 3 bases, and the junction held 6 bases outside the gene matches. Per the germline V gene, CDR1 is WSHSY and CDR2 is SAAADI. The CDR3 region is CASLGQVDYEQYF. The CDR3 DNA is TGCGCCAGCCTGGGACAGGTAGACTACGAGCAGTACTTC.

This clone has just a few counts. The chain recombines TRBV5-1 with TRBJ2-2; 12 positions agree with TRBD2. The CDR3 length is 17 residues. Germline V lookup: CDR1 SGHRS, CDR2 YFSETQ. The junction had 10 bases not matched to a gene; V was cut back by 3 bases and J by 7 bases. The CDR3 DNA sequence: TGCGCCAGCAGCTCCCAGACTAGCGGGAGAATCGGCGGGGAGCTGTTTTTT. This gives the protein CASSSQTSGRIGGELFF.

The chain recombines TRBV7-9 with TRBJ2-5; TRBD1 aligns across 7 bases. CDR1 and CDR2 from the germline V gene are SEHNR and FQNEAQ (reference sequence). The CDR3 consists of 13 residues. Germline trimming cut 6 bases from V and 4 bases from J; bases unmatched to any gene: 5. CDR3 DNA: TGTGCCAGCAGACAGGGGTCAGGAGAGACCCAGTACTTC. Its translation: CASRQGSGETQYF.

This clone was counted between two and nine times. The V gene is TRBV2, the J gene TRBJ2-1; 10 bases fit TRBD2. Germline values: CDR1 SNHLY, CDR2 FYNNEI. The CDR3 spans 17 residues. Trimming removed 2 bases from V and 8 bases from J; junction bases left unmatched: 12. In nucleotides, the CDR3 is TGTGCCAGCAGTGAATGGGGCAGTCCTAGCGGGAGAGATGAGCAGTTCTTC. Protein sequence: CASSEWGSPSGRDEQFF.

This chain links TRBV5-1 with TRBJ2-1, with TRBD2 matching over 11 bases. With 4 bases clipped from V and 4 bases from J, the junction kept 7 bases outside the gene matches. The length of the CDR3 is 16 residues. Germline V gene lookup returns CDR1 SGHRS and CDR2 YFSETQ. The CDR3 region has the DNA TGCGCCAGCAGCCCCGTCGGGACTAGCGGTTACAATGAGCAGTTCTTC. This sequence encodes CASSPVGTSGYNEQFF. The full variable domain, completed using reference TRBV5-1 and TRBJ2-1, is KAGVTQTPRYLIKTRGQQVTLSCSPISGHRSVSWYQQTPGQGLQFLFEYFSETQRNKGNFPGRFSGRQFSNSRSEMNVSTLELGDSALYLCASSPVGTSGYNEQFFGPGTRLTVL.

This clone was recorded a few times. This chain connects TRBV10-3 to TRBJ2-3, with D perhaps matching TRBD1 (6 bases). With 3 bases removed from V and 2 bases from J, the gap between germline ends came to 12 bases. Germline loops: CDR1 ENHRY, CDR2 SYGVKD. This CDR3 is 15 amino acids long. DNA of the CDR3: TGTGCCATCAGTGATTCCGACAGGAACACAGATACGCAGTATTTT. This codes for CAISDSDRNTDTQYF.

This clone occurred a few times. The V call is TRBV14, the J call TRBJ2-7; the D gene is possibly TRBD1 (6 bases). In germline, CDR1 is SGHDN, CDR2 FVKESK. V was pared by 6 bases and J by 3 bases, with 12 bases between. This CDR3 spans 13 amino acids. As DNA, the CDR3 is TGTGCCAGCAGAAAACAGGGTCGCTACGAGCAGTACTTC. Its protein is CASRKQGRYEQYF.

The chain links TRBV25-1 to TRBJ2-1, with 13 bases matching TRBD2. Germline V lookup: CDR1 MGHDK, CDR2 SYGVNS. V dropped 3 bases and J dropped 7; count of bases not matched to a gene: 6. The CDR3 has 16 amino acids. The CDR3 nucleotides are TGTGCCAGCAGTGACCCGGGACTAGCGGGAAGGAATGAGCAGTTCTTC. Translated, it gives CASSDPGLAGRNEQFF.

CDR3 sequence reads: CASLQMGANTEAFF. DNA of the CDR3: TGTGCCAGCCTTCAGATGGGAGCAAACACTGAAGCTTTCTTT. This sequence joins TRBV7-2 and TRBJ1-1; D is unclear. V was pared by 8 bases and J by 2 bases, with 15 bases between. This CDR3 comprises 14 residues. Germline CDR1 reads SGHTA; CDR2 reads FQGNSA.

This chain uses TRBV30 with TRBJ2-1; D possibly corresponds to TRBD2 (5 bases). Per the germline V gene, CDR1 is GTSNPN and CDR2 is SVGIG (reference sequence). The CDR3 contains 14 residues. V lost 3 bases and J 4 bases, leaving 13 bases between the germline ends. The CDR3 sequence: CAWREARVYNEQFF. In DNA form, the CDR3 reads TGTGCCTGGAGGGAGGCCCGGGTTTACAATGAGCAGTTCTTC.

This clone was recorded a few times. This rearrangement joins TRBV21-1 to TRBJ2-1; the D call TRBD2 from the table was never checked on the DNA. TRBV21-1 is listed as a pseudogene. The CDR3 sequence is 19 residues long. The CDR3 nucleotides read TGTGCCAGCAGCAAAGCCGTCCGGGAGGGCCCTCCGGGGGACAATGAGCAGTTCTTC. Amino acid sequence: CASSKAVREGPPGDNEQFF.

This clone was counted only a few times. The chain employs TRBV5-6 and TRBJ1-2, with D uncertain. This CDR3 is 14 amino acids long. Germline values: CDR1 SGHDT, CDR2 YYEEEE. V was trimmed by 4 bases and J by 4 bases, leaving 14 bases between them. The CDR3 loop reads CASSLRGFRYGYTF. The CDR3 DNA reads TGTGCCAGCAGCCTGAGAGGTTTTCGCTATGGCTACACCTTC.